The following is a T cell receptor beta chain sequence with its context. Splitting of each subset's genomic DNA was done evenly across several immunoSEQ plates. Sequencing was performed with immunoSEQ multiplex PCR; in TCRdb, only in-frame clones are kept and a portion is missing. Of roughly 640,000 clones listed, about 97% are singletons. The sample belongs to a study of shared clonotypes between healthy human individuals. Each of the donors was a healthy adult who was HIV-negative and had not had a recent acute infection or vaccination. Trimming at V came to 1 base and at J to 5 bases, leaving 4 bases not matched to a gene. The CDR3 loop spans 15 amino acids. The germline CDR1 and CDR2 sequences are SGHRS and YFSETQ.

V and J are TRBV5-1 and TRBJ2-5; 11 bases fit TRBD2. Sequences were obtained from naive CD4+ T cells sorted from blood. Subset given: CD45RA+ positively selected. The source is a woman in her twenties or thirties in good health. The CDR3 region is CASSLFTSGSETQYF. The DNA of the CDR3 is TGCGCCAGCAGCTTGTTCACTAGCGGGAGCGAGACCCAGTACTTC.